The 10 T cell receptor beta chains below all came from one sample that was sequenced in a study of OX40 agonist ivuxolimab in advanced cancers. Data came from immunoSEQ multiplex PCR; TCRdb stores just in-frame clones and leaves some out. This table holds some 96,000 clones, about 91% found once. The material sequenced was CD4+ or CD8+ T cells sorted from blood, taken in a trial of the OX40 agonist ivuxolimab. The receptors originated from an adult with an advanced solid tumor such as melanoma, head and neck, liver or kidney cancer.

This rearrangement joins TRBV28 to TRBJ2-1; the D is unclear. This CDR3 contains 13 residues. The germline V gene encodes CDR1 MDHEN and CDR2 SYDVKM. The germline V and J ends were trimmed by 7 bases and 6 bases, with 13 bases remaining between them. CDR3 sequence (DNA): TGTGCCAGCACCCGTCCTATGCGCAATGAGCAGTTCTTC. This translates into CASTRPMRNEQFF.

CDR3 nucleotide sequence: TGTGCCAGCGCCGAGGTGGATGGTGGCTACACCTTC. Amino acids: CASAEVDGGYTF. The chain employs TRBV28 and TRBJ1-2; unclear D gene. From germline, CDR1 is MDHEN and CDR2 SYDVKM. Trimming took off 8 bases at V and 7 bases at J, with 14 bases between the two ends. This CDR3 has 12 amino acids.

CDR3 amino acids: CASSLGDRQRESLEFF. DNA for the CDR3: TGTGCCAGCAGCTTAGGGGACCGACAGCGGGAGAGCCTGGAGTTCTTC. The rearrangement uses TRBV11-1 and TRBJ2-1; 8 bases agree with TRBD2. This CDR3 has 16 amino acids. Per the germline V gene, CDR1 is SGHAT and CDR2 is FQDESV (reference sequence). V lost 1 base to trimming and J lost 14 bases; unmatched junction nucleotides: 16.

The V call is TRBV4-3, the J call TRBJ2-7, with 12 bases lining up with TRBD2. The V and J ends lost 3 bases and 2 bases, in that order; junction bases with no gene match: 14. The V gene's germline CDR1 is LGHNA and CDR2 YSLEER. The CDR3 is 19 residues long. CDR3 bases: TGCGCCAGCAGCCAGGACAGTTTGGGACTAGCGGGCCTGCCCTACGAGCAGTACTTC. Its protein product is CASSQDSLGLAGLPYEQYF.

The V gene is TRBV19, the J gene TRBJ1-5; perhaps TRBD1 as D (5 bases). Trimming shortened V by 7 bases and J by 4 bases, and 17 bases separated the two germline ends. Germline V lookup: CDR1 LNHDA, CDR2 SQIVND (reference sequence). The CDR3 spans 15 residues. CDR3 residues: CASTTGTTLNQPQHF. The CDR3 nucleotides are TGTGCCAGTACAACCGGGACCACGTTAAATCAGCCCCAGCATTTT.

The genes are TRBV28 and TRBJ2-7; D possibly corresponds to TRBD1 (5 bases). With 6 bases removed from V and 3 bases from J, the gap between germline ends came to 18 bases. Germline V CDR1 and CDR2: MDHEN, SYDVKM. CDR3 length equals 15 residues. CDR3 in DNA: TGTGCCAGCAGGGCCCCTAGGGGATTTGACTACGAGCAGTACTTC. As protein: CASRAPRGFDYEQYF. The whole variable domain, filled in from reference TRBV28 and TRBJ2-7, reads DVKVTQSSRYLVKRTGEKVFLECVQDMDHENMFWYRQDPGLGLRLIYFSYDVKMKEKGDIPEGYSVSREKKERFSLILESASTNQTSMYLCASRAPRGFDYEQYFGPGTRLTVT.

The chain carries TRBV2 and TRBJ2-1; the match to TRBD1 covers 9 bases. Germline lookup yields CDR1 SNHLY and CDR2 FYNNEI. V was pared by 6 bases and J by 7 bases, with 10 bases of the junction left unmatched. The CDR3 is 15 residues long. CDR3 DNA sequence: TGTGCCAGCAGCTCACAGGGGGCGCTCGGAAATGAGCAGTTCTTC. This sequence encodes CASSSQGALGNEQFF.

V and J are TRBV4-1 and TRBJ2-1; TRBD2 aligns across 9 bases. J gave up 9 bases and V 4 bases, and 16 bases lay outside the gene matches. Germline assignment: CDR1 MGHRA and CDR2 YSYEKL. The CDR3 contains 17 residues. Here the CDR3 reads CASSPWVAGAIRGEQFF. Written as DNA, the CDR3 is TGCGCCAGCAGCCCCTGGGTAGCGGGGGCAATAAGGGGTGAGCAGTTCTTC.

The gene calls are TRBV4-2 and TRBJ1-1, with D perhaps matching TRBD1 (6 bases). CDR3 length: 14 amino acids. Trimming pared 4 bases from V and 1 base from J, leaving 10 bases between. Germline V CDR1 and CDR2: LGHNA, YNFKEQ. The CDR3: CASSLGQTNTEAFF. CDR3 nucleotides: TGTGCCAGCAGCCTCGGACAGACGAACACTGAAGCTTTCTTT.

The chain recombines TRBV30 with TRBJ1-1, with TRBD1 as a possible D gene (6 bases). V lost 6 bases, J lost 1 base, and 18 bases lay in between. Germline V gene lookup returns CDR1 GTSNPN and CDR2 SVGIG (reference sequence). The CDR3 spans 15 residues. The CDR3 bases are TGTGCCTGTACGACAGGACTCTTTGGGAACACTGAAGCTTTCTTT. Its translation is CACTTGLFGNTEAFF. Based on the CDR3 plus reference TRBV30 and TRBJ1-1, the full variable domain is SQTIHQWPATLVQPVGSPLSLECTVEGTSNPNLYWYRQAAGRGLQLLFYSVGIGQISSEVPQNLSASRPQDRQFILSSKKLLLSDSGFYLCACTTGLFGNTEAFFGQGTRLTVV.